What follows are 22 T cell receptor beta chains derived from one specimen sequenced in a study of technical replicates of blood from a handful of donors. Profiling relied on immunoSEQ multiplex PCR, and the TCRdb table lists in-frame clones only, not all of them. The sample lists tens of thousands of clones; 91% were seen once. Sample: PBMCs. These receptors came from a human donor in good health. Some clones in this sample may be carry-over from other donors' samples.

V gene TRBV6-5 combines with J gene TRBJ2-7; D is unresolved. Germline CDR1 MNHEY, CDR2 SVGAGI. This CDR3 contains 11 residues. V dropped 6 bases and J dropped 6 bases, with 9 bases sitting between them. CDR3 residues: CASSSQLEQYF. The CDR3 region has the DNA TGTGCCAGCAGCTCACAGCTCGAGCAGTACTTC.

Only one count was recorded for this clone. This chain links TRBV25-1 with TRBJ1-2, with 9 positions matching TRBD1. The junction had 8 bases not matched to a gene; V was cut back by 4 bases and J by 5 bases. CDR3 length: 15 amino acids. Germline CDR1 reads MGHDK; CDR2 reads SYGVNS. DNA for the CDR3: TGTGCCAGCAGTGGGCCGGACAGGGGCCCTTATGGCTACACCTTC. This codes for CASSGPDRGPYGYTF.

V usage is TRBV2 and J usage is TRBJ2-5; 11 bases are shared with TRBD2. This CDR3 has 17 amino acids. CDR1 is SNHLY and CDR2 is FYNNEI in the germline V gene. The V gene end was trimmed by 3 bases and the J gene end by 5 bases; junction bases not matched to a gene: 11. In DNA form, the CDR3 reads TGTGCCAGCAGTGACCCTAGCGGGGGGCCCGACTCGGAGACCCAGTACTTC. Protein product: CASSDPSGGPDSETQYF.

The chain couples TRBV11-3 to TRBJ1-1; a weak D match, TRBD1 (6 bases). This CDR3 spans 15 amino acids. Looked up from germline, CDR1 is SGHNT and CDR2 is YENEEA. The V and J ends lost 3 bases and 1 base respectively, with 12 bases between them. The CDR3 coding sequence is TGTGCCAGCAGCTTCTCGGGACAATCGAACACTGAAGCTTTCTTT. Its translation is CASSFSGQSNTEAFF. The variable domain in full, completed from reference TRBV11-3 and TRBJ1-1, reads EAGVVQSPRYKIIEKKQPVAFWCNPISGHNTLYWYLQNLGQGPELLIRYENEEAVDDSQLPKDRFSAERLKGVDSTLKIQPAELGDSAVYLCASSFSGQSNTEAFFGQGTRLTVV.

Written as DNA, the CDR3 is TGTGCCAGCAGCTTAGCCCCCGGGTGGAAAGGCATAATTGAAAAACTGTTTTTT. Its translation is CASSLAPGWKGIIEKLFF. The rearrangement links TRBV7-9 to TRBJ1-4; D call uncertain. This CDR3 has 18 amino acids. CDR1 is SEHNR, CDR2 FQNEAQ, per germline (reference sequence). Deletions cut 0 bases from V and 7 bases from J, with 21 bases between. The entire variable domain, with the rest obtained from reference TRBV7-9 and TRBJ1-4, is as follows: DTGVSQNPRHKITKRGQNVTFRCDPISEHNRLYWYRQTLGQGPEFLTYFQNEAQLEKSRLLSDRFSAERPKGSFSTLEIQRTEQGDSAMYLCASSLAPGWKGIIEKLFFGSGTQLSVL.

The chain links TRBV15 to TRBJ2-7, with D maybe TRBD2 (7 bases). V lost 1 base to trimming and J lost 4 bases, with 14 bases between them. This CDR3 has 15 residues. Germline assignment: CDR1 LNHNV and CDR2 YYDKDF (reference sequence). The CDR3 loop is CATSRVKGGVYEQYF. CDR3 DNA: TGTGCCACCAGCAGAGTAAAGGGGGGGGTGTACGAGCAGTACTTC.

The V and J genes are TRBV5-6 and TRBJ2-7; 9 bases map to TRBD1. Trimming removed 4 bases from V and 5 bases from J; junction bases left unmatched: 4. The CDR3 runs to 13 residues. Germline V CDR1 and CDR2: SGHDT, YYEEEE. CDR3 DNA sequence: TGTGCCAGCAGCACGGGACAGGGTGACGAGCAGTACTTC. Its translation: CASSTGQGDEQYF. Drawing the rest from reference TRBV5-6 and TRBJ2-7, the complete variable domain is DAGVTQSPTHLIKTRGQQVTLRCSPKSGHDTVSWYQQALGQGPQFIFQYYEEEERQRGNFPDRFSGHQFPNYSSELNVNALLLGDSALYLCASSTGQGDEQYFGPGTRLTVT.

The rearrangement joins TRBV25-1 to TRBJ2-7; the D is unclear. Trimming removed 6 bases from V and 0 bases from J, with 15 bases in between. This CDR3 comprises 15 residues. From germline, CDR1 is MGHDK and CDR2 SYGVNS. The CDR3 spells CASSEVGAYSYEQYF. CDR3 DNA: TGTGCCAGCAGCGAGGTAGGAGCATACTCCTACGAGCAGTACTTC.

The V call is TRBV6-5, the J call TRBJ2-1, with 7 bases identical to TRBD1. The germline V gene encodes CDR1 MNHEY and CDR2 SVGAGI. This CDR3 has 14 residues. V lost 5 bases, J lost 8 bases, and 9 bases stayed unmatched. The CDR3 DNA sequence: TGTGCCAGCAGTCCCCCATACAGGGGTCATGAGCAGTTCTTC. Translated: CASSPPYRGHEQFF.

The chain has TRBV7-2 and TRBJ1-4, with 7 bases fitting TRBD1. The ends lost 2 bases at V and 2 bases at J; junction bases unmatched: 8. The CDR3 has 17 amino acids. Germline lookup yields CDR1 SGHTA and CDR2 FQGNSA. The CDR3 DNA sequence: TGTGCCAGCAGCTTATTTAACAGGGGAGCCACTAATGAAAAACTGTTTTTT. This sequence encodes CASSLFNRGATNEKLFF.

This chain uses TRBV6-6 with TRBJ2-7; D is uncertain. V was cut by 2 bases and J by 2 bases, with 4 bases left in between. This CDR3 region has 12 residues. Per germline, CDR1 MNHNY and CDR2 SVGAGI (reference sequence). The CDR3 is CASSYLPYEQYF. The DNA for the CDR3 is TGTGCCAGCAGTTACCTTCCCTACGAGCAGTACTTC.

The CDR3 sequence is CASSLVDSFNQPQHF. The CDR3 bases are TGTGCCAGCAGCTTAGTGGACAGCTTCAATCAGCCCCAGCATTTT. The V call is TRBV7-2, the J call TRBJ1-5; maybe TRBD1 (6 bases). The CDR3 is 15 amino acids. V was trimmed by 1 base and J by 3 bases, leaving 10 bases between them. Germline V gene sequence: CDR1 SGHTA, CDR2 FQGNSA.

This chain connects TRBV7-2 to TRBJ2-1; 9 bases fit TRBD1. The CDR3 length is 16 residues. Germline V gene lookup returns CDR1 SGHTA and CDR2 FQGNSA. With 5 bases clipped from V and 8 bases from J, the junction kept 13 bases outside the gene matches. In DNA, the CDR3 is TGTGCCAGCAGCCCAGGACAGGGGTTGCTGTTCGATGAGCAGTTCTTC. Its protein is CASSPGQGLLFDEQFF. The full variable domain, its missing parts supplied by reference TRBV7-2 and TRBJ2-1, is GAGVSQSPSNKVTEKGKDVELRCDPISGHTALYWYRQSLGQGLEFLIYFQGNSAPDKSGLPSDRFSAERTGGSVSTLTIQRTQQEDSAVYLCASSPGQGLLFDEQFFGPGTRLTVL.

The chain links TRBV4-2 to TRBJ2-5, with 9 positions matching TRBD2. Germline V gene lookup returns CDR1 LGHNA and CDR2 YNFKEQ. V dropped 4 bases and J dropped 3; count of bases not matched to a gene: 9. The length of the CDR3 is 16 residues. CDR3 amino acids: CASSPASGLAEETQYF. In DNA form, the CDR3 reads TGTGCCAGCAGCCCTGCTTCGGGACTAGCAGAAGAGACCCAGTACTTC.

In nucleotides, the CDR3 is TGTGCCATCAGGACCGGACGGGGGTCCGCTAGCACAGATACGCAGTATTTT. This sequence encodes CAIRTGRGSASTDTQYF. V gene TRBV10-3 combines with J gene TRBJ2-3; D is perhaps TRBD2 (6 bases). V was shortened by 6 bases and J by 0 bases, with 19 bases between the two germline ends. Germline V CDR1 and CDR2: ENHRY, SYGVKD. The CDR3 runs 17 residues.

CDR3 nucleotides: TGTGCCAGCAGGTCAAATCAGGGCTACACCTTC. Encoded protein: CASRSNQGYTF. The J gene is TRBJ1-2, the V gene TRBV2; D gene uncertain. Germline values: CDR1 SNHLY, CDR2 FYNNEI. The CDR3 totals 11 residues. V lost 6 bases to trimming and J lost 8 bases, with 10 bases between them. Full variable domain (rest looked up from reference TRBV2 and TRBJ1-2): EPEVTQTPSHQVTQMGQEVILRCVPISNHLYFYWYRQILGQKVEFLVSFYNNEISEKSEIFDDQFSVERPDGSNFTLKIRSTKLEDSAMYFCASRSNQGYTFGSGTRLTVV.

The V gene is TRBV4-2, the J gene TRBJ2-2, with 9 bases aligning to TRBD2. The CDR3 has 18 residues. CDR1 and CDR2 from the germline V gene are LGHNA and YNFKEQ. The V gene end was trimmed by 4 bases and the J gene end by 9 bases; junction bases not matched to a gene: 18. The DNA of the CDR3 is TGTGCCAGCAGCCCTATCGGGCTAGCGGGAACCTCATTTCGGGAGCTGTTTTTT. This encodes CASSPIGLAGTSFRELFF.

This sequence joins TRBV15 and TRBJ1-5; possibly TRBD1 for D (6 bases). The CDR3 length is 16 residues. Germline V gives CDR1 LNHNV, CDR2 YYDKDF (reference sequence). Deletions cut 4 bases from V and 2 bases from J, with 15 bases between. CDR3 loop: CATSNQAAGGNQPQHF. The CDR3 nucleotides are TGTGCCACCAGCAACCAAGCAGCAGGGGGCAATCAGCCCCAGCATTTT.

The chain has TRBV7-6 and TRBJ2-3; TRBD2 might be the D (7 bases). This CDR3 is built from 18 residues. Trimming shortened V by 1 base and J by 3 bases, and 20 bases separated the two germline ends. Per the germline V gene, CDR1 is SGHVS and CDR2 is FNYEAQ. The CDR3 sequence is CASSLGYLGAGVTDTQYF. CDR3 sequence (DNA): TGTGCCAGCAGCTTAGGATATTTGGGGGCGGGAGTTACAGATACGCAGTATTTT.

The chain has TRBV5-1 and TRBJ1-2; D is ambiguous. There are 15 residues in the CDR3. Trimming took 2 bases from V and 0 from J, leaving 11 bases between them. In germline, CDR1 is SGHRS, CDR2 YFSETQ. CDR3 in DNA: TGCGCCAGCAGCTTTCCCGGGGAAACTAACTATGGCTACACCTTC. Encoded protein: CASSFPGETNYGYTF.

The chain couples TRBV5-8 to TRBJ1-2; perhaps TRBD1 as D (6 bases). The V gene's germline CDR1 is SGHTS and CDR2 YDEGEE. There are 15 residues in the CDR3. Trimming took 0 bases from V and 8 from J, leaving 17 bases between them. The CDR3 bases are TGTGCCAGCAGCTTGGTCGGGACAACCCCTGCGGGCTACACCTTC. Translated: CASSLVGTTPAGYTF.

This clone was counted between two and nine times. The V and J genes are TRBV10-3 and TRBJ2-2, with 12 bases matching TRBD2. Unmatched junction bases numbered 5, after V lost 6 bases and J lost 0 bases. The CDR3 length is 17 residues. Germline values: CDR1 ENHRY, CDR2 SYGVKD. This CDR3 reads CAISSGLAGSNTGELFF. The CDR3 DNA reads TGTGCCATCAGCTCGGGACTAGCGGGTTCGAACACCGGGGAGCTGTTTTTT.